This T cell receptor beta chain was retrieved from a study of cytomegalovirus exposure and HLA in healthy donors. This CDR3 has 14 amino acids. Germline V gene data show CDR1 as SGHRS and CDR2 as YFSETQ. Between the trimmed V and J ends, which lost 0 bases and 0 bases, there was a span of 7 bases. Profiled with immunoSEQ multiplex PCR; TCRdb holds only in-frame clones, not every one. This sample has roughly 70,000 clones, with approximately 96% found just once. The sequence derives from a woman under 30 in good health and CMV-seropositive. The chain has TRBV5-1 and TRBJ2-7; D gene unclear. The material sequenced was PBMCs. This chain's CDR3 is CASSLAQTSYEQYF. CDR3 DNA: TGCGCCAGCAGCTTGGCACAGACCTCCTACGAGCAGTACTTC.